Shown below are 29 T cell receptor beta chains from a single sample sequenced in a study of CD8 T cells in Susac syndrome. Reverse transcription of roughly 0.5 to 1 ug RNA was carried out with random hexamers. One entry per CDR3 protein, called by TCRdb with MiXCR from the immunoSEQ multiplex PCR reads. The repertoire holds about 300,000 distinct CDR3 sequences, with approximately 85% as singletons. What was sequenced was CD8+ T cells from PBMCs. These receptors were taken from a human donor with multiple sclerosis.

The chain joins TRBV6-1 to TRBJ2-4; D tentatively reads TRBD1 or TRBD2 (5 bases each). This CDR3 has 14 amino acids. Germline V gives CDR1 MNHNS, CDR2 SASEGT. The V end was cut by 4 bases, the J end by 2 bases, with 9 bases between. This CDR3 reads CASSGGKSKNIQYF. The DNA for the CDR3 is TGTGCCAGCAGTGGGGGGAAGTCCAAAAACATTCAGTACTTC.

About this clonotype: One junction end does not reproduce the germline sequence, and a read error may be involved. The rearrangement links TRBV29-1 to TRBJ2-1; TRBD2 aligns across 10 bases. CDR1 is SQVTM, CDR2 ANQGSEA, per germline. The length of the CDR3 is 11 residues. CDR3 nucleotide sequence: TGCAGCGTTGAAGACGGGACTAGCGTCATCTTC. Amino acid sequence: CSVEDGTSVIF.

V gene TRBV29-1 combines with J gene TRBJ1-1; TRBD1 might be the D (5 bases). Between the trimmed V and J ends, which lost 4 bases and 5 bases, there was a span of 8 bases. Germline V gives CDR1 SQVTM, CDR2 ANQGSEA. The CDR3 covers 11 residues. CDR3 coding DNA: TGCAGCGTTGTAAGGGGTACTGAAGCTTTCTTT. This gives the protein CSVVRGTEAFF.

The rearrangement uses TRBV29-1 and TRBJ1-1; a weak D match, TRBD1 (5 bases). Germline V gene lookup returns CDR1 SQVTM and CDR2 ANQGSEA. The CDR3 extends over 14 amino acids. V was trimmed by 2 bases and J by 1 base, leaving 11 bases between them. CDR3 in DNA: TGCAGCGTTGAAAACAGGCCAACGAACACTGAAGCTTTCTTT. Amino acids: CSVENRPTNTEAFF.

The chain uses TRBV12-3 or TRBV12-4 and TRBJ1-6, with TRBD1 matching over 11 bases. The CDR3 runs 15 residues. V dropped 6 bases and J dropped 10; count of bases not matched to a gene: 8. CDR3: CASRSPGQGDSPLHF. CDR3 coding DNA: TGTGCCAGCAGGTCACCGGGACAGGGGGACTCACCCCTCCACTTT.

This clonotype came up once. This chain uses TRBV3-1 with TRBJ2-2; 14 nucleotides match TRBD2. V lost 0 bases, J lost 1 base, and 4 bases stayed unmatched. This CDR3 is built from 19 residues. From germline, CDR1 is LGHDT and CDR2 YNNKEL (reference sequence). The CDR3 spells CASSQEGTSGRWNTGELFF. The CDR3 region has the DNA TGTGCCAGCAGCCAAGAAGGGACTAGCGGGAGATGGAACACCGGGGAGCTGTTTTTT.

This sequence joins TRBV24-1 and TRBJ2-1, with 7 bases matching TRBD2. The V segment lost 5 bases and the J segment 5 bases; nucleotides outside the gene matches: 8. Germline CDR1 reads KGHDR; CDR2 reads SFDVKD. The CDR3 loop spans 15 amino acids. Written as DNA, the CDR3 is TGTGCCACCAGTGGGCTACTTGGGGGGGACAATGAGCAGTTCTTC. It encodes CATSGLLGGDNEQFF.

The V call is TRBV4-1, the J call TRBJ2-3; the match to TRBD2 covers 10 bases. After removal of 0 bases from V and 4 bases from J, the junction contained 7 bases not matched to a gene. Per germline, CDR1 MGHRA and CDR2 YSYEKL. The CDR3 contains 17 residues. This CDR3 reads CASSQDRASGSPDTQYF. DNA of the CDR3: TGCGCCAGCAGCCAAGATCGGGCTAGCGGGAGCCCAGATACGCAGTATTTT.

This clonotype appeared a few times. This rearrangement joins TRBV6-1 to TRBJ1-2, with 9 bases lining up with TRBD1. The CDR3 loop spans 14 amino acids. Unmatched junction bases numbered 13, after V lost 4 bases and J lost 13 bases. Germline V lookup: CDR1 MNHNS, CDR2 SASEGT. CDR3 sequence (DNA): TGTGCCAGCAGTGCACCGTCGGGACAGGGAAAGTTCACCTTC. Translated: CASSAPSGQGKFTF.

CDR3 DNA: TGCGCCAGCAGCCACCCAAGGAAGGTAGCGGGCAACTCGAACACCGGGGAGCTGTTTTTT. This sequence encodes CASSHPRKVAGNSNTGELFF. V usage is TRBV4-1 and J usage is TRBJ2-2; 7 bases map to TRBD2. This CDR3 has 20 amino acids. Germline lookup yields CDR1 MGHRA and CDR2 YSYEKL. V gave up 3 bases and J gave up 0 bases; unmatched junction bases: 16.

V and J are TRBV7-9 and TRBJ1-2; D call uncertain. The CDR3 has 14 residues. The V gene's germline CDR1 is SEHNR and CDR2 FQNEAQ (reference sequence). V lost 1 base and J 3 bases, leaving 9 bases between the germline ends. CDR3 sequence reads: CASSLGAGHYGYTF. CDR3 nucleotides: TGTGCCAGCAGCTTAGGGGCAGGCCACTATGGCTACACCTTC.

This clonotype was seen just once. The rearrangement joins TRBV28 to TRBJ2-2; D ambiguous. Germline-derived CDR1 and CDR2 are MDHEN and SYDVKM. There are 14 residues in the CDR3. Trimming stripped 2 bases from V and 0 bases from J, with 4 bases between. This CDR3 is CASSLATNTGELFF. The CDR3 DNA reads TGTGCCAGCAGTTTAGCGACGAACACCGGGGAGCTGTTTTTT.

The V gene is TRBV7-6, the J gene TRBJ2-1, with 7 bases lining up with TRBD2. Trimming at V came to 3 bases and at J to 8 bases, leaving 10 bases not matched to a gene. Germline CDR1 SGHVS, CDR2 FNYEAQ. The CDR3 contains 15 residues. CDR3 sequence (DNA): TGTGCCAGCAGCTTCATAGCGGGTGCGGGGGATGAGCAGTTCTTC. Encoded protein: CASSFIAGAGDEQFF.

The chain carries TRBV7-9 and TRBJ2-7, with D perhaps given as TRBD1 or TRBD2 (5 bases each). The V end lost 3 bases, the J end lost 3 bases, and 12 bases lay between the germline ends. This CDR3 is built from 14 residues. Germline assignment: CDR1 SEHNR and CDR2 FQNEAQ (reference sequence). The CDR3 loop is CASSLSRDGYEQYF. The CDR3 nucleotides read TGTGCCAGCAGCTTGAGCCGGGACGGCTACGAGCAGTACTTC. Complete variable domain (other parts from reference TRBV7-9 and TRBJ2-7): DTGVSQNPRHKITKRGQNVTFRCDPISEHNRLYWYRQTLGQGPEFLTYFQNEAQLEKSRLLSDRFSAERPKGSFSTLEIQRTEQGDSAMYLCASSLSRDGYEQYFGPGTRLTVT.

The CDR3: CASSEVVYSGNTIYF. The DNA of the CDR3 is TGTGCCAGCAGTGAAGTGGTCTACTCTGGAAACACCATATATTTT. The chain joins TRBV6-1 to TRBJ1-3; D ambiguous. This CDR3 comprises 15 residues. Germline CDR1 reads MNHNS; CDR2 reads SASEGT. V was shortened by 1 base and J by 0 bases, with 7 bases between the two germline ends.

The CDR3 DNA is TGTGCCAGCAGTTTGACCGCCGGAGCAACTGAAGCTTTCTTT. It is translated as CASSLTAGATEAFF. This chain uses TRBV12-3 or TRBV12-4 with TRBJ1-1; no clear D gene. V was shortened by 3 bases and J by 5 bases, with 13 bases between the two germline ends. This CDR3 spans 14 amino acids.

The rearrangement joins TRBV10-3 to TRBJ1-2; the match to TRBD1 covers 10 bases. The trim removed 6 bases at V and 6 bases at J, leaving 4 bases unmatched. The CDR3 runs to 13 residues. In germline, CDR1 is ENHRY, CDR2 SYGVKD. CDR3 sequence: CAIRAGTGDGYTF. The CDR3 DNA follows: TGTGCCATCAGAGCCGGGACAGGGGATGGCTACACCTTC.

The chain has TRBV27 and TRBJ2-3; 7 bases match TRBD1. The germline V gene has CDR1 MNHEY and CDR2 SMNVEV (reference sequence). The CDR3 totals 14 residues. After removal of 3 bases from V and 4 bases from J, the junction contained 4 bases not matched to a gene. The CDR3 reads CASSFLQGADTQYF. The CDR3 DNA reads TGTGCCAGCAGTTTCCTGCAGGGGGCAGATACGCAGTATTTT.

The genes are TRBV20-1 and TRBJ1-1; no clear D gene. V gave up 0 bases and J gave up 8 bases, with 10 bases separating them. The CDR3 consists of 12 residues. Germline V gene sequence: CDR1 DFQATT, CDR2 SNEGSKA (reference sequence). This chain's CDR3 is CSARDGRAEAFF. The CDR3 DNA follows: TGCAGTGCTAGAGATGGCCGGGCCGAAGCTTTCTTT.

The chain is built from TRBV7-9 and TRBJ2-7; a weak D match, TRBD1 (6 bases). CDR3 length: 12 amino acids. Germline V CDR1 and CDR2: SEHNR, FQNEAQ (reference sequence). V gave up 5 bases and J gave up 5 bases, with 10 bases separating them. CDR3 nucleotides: TGTGCCAGCAGCCTTGGACAGAACGAGCAGTACTTC. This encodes CASSLGQNEQYF.

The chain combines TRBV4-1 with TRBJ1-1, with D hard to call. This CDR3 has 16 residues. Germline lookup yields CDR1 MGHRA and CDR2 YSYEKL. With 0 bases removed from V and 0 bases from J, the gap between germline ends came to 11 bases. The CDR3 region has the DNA TGCGCCAGCAGCCAAGAGAGTCTAGGGATGAACACTGAAGCTTTCTTT. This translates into CASSQESLGMNTEAFF.

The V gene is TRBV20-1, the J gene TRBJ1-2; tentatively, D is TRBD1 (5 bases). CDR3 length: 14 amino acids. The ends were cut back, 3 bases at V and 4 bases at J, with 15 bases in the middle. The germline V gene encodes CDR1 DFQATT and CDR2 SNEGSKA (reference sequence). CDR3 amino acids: CSASPSEGSYGYTF. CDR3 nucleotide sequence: TGCAGTGCTAGTCCCAGTGAGGGGTCCTATGGCTACACCTTC.

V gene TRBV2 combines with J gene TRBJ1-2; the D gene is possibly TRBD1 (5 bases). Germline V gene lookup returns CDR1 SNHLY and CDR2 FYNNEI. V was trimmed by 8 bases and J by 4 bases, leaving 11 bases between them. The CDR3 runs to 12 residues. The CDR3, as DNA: TGTGCCAGCTATTTGGGGCTCTATGGCTACACCTTC. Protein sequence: CASYLGLYGYTF.

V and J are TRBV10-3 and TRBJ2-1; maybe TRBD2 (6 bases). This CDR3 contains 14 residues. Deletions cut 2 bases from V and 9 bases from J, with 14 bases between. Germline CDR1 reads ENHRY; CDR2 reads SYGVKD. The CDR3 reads CAISETGTRAEQFF. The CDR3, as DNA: TGTGCCATCAGTGAGACCGGGACTCGGGCTGAGCAGTTCTTC.

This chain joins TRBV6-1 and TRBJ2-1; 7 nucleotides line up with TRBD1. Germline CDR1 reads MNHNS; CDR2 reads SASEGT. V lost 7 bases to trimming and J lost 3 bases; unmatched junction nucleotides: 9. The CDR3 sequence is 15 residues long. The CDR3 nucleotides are TGTGCCAGCATGGTGGACAGGTCCATCTACAATGAGCAGTTCTTC. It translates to CASMVDRSIYNEQFF.

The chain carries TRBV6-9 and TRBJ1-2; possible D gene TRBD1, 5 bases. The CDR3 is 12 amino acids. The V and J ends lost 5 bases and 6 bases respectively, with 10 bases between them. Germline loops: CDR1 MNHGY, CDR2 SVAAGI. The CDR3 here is CASSPSGNGYTF. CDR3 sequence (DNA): TGTGCCAGCAGTCCATCAGGGAATGGCTACACCTTC.

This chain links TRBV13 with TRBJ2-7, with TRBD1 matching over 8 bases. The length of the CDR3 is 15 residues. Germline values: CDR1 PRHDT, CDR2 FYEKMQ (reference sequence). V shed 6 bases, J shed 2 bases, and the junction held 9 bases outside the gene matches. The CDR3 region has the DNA TGTGCCAGCAGTTTTCAGCTGGACAGGGCCTACGAGCAGTACTTC. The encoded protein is CASSFQLDRAYEQYF.

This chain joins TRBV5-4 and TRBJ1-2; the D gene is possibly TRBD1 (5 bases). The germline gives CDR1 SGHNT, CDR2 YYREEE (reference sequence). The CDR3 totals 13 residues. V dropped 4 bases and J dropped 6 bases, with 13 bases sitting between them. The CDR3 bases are TGTGCCAGCAGCCAGGGCGGGCTCGATGGCTACACCTTC. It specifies CASSQGGLDGYTF.

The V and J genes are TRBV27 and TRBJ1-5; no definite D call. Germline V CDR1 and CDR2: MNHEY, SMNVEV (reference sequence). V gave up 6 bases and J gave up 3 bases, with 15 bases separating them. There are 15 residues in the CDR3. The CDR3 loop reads CASSYNFDFNQPQHF. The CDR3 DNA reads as TGTGCCAGCAGCTACAACTTTGATTTCAATCAGCCCCAGCATTTT.